This paragraph reports one T cell receptor (beta chain). The antigen remains unidentified. This sample stems from a study of T cell repertoires in cytomegalovirus infection. Study in general: Indicated by public TCR beta signatures were CMV infection and matching HLA type. Study-wide results and caveats: Cumulated frequencies of public TCR beta families served to identify carriers of CMV plus the relevant HLA. In two of eight donors, the top clonotype was HLA-C-restricted CMV-specific.

The CDR3 totals 12 residues. Germline loops: CDR1 SQVTM, CDR2 ANQGSEA. Unmatched junction bases numbered 6, after V lost 6 bases and J lost 5 bases. One entry per CDR3 protein, called by TCRdb with MiXCR from the reads. The table records about 600,000 distinct CDR3 sequences, about 24% of them present only once. The origin of this receptor is a human donor in good health (CMV status not recorded). Some clones in this sample may be carry-over from other donors' samples. The sample was CD8+ T cells from PBMCs. The rearrangement links TRBV29-1 to TRBJ1-1, with 7 positions matching TRBD1. The CDR3 nucleotides read TGCAGCGTGGGTGACAGGGTTACTGAAGCTTTCTTT. It yields the protein CSVGDRVTEAFF.